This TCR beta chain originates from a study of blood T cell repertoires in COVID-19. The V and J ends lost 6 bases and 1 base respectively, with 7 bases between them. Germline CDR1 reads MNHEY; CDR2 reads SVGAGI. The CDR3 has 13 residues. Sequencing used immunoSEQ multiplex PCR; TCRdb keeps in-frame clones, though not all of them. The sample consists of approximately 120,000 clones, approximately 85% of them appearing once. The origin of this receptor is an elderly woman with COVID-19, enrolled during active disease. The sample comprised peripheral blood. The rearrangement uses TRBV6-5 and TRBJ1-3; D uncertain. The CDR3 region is CASRRVSGNTIYF. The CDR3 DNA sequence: TGTGCCAGCAGGAGGGTGTCTGGAAACACCATATATTTT.